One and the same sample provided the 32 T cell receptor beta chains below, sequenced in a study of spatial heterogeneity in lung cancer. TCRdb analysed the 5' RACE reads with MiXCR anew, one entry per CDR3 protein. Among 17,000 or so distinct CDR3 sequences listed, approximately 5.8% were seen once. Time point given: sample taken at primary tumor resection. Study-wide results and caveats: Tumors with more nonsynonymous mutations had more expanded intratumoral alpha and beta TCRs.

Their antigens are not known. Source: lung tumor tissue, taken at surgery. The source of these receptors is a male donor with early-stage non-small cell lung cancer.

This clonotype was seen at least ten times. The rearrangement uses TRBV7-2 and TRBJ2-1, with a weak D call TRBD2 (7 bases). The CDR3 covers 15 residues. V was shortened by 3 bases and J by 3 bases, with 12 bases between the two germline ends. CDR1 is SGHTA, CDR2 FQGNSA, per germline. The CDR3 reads CASSLGASGYNEQFF. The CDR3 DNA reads TGTGCCAGCAGCTTGGGGGCTAGCGGCTACAATGAGCAGTTCTTC.

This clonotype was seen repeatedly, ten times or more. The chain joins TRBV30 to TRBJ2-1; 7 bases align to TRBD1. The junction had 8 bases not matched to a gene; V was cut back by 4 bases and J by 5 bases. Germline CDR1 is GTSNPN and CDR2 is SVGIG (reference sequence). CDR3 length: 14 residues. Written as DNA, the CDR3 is TGTGCCTGGACAACGGGACAGAGCCACAATGAGCAGTTCTTC. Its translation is CAWTTGQSHNEQFF. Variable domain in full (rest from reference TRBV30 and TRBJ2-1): SQTIHQWPATLVQPVGSPLSLECTVEGTSNPNLYWYRQAAGRGLQLLFYSVGIGQISSEVPQNLSASRPQDRQFILSSKKLLLSDSGFYLCAWTTGQSHNEQFFGPGTRLTVL.

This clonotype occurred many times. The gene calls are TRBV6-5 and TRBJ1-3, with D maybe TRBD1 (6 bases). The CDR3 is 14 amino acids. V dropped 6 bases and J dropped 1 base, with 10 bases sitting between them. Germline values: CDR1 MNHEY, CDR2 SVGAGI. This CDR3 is CASSRTGSGNTIYF. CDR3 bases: TGTGCCAGCAGCCGCACAGGGTCTGGAAACACCATATATTTT.

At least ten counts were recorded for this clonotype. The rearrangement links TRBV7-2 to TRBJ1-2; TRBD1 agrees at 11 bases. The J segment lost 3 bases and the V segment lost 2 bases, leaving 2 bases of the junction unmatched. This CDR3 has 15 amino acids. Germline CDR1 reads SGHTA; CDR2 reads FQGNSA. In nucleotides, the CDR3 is TGTGCCAGCAGCTTATGGGGACAGGGGGACTATGGCTACACCTTC. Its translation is CASSLWGQGDYGYTF.

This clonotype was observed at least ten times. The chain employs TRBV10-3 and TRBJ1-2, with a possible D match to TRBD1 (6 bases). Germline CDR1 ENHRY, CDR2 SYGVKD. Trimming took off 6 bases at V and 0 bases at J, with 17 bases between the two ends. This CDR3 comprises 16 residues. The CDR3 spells CAIRGGQGPPNYGYTF. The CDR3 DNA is TGTGCCATCAGGGGGGGGCAGGGACCTCCTAACTATGGCTACACCTTC.

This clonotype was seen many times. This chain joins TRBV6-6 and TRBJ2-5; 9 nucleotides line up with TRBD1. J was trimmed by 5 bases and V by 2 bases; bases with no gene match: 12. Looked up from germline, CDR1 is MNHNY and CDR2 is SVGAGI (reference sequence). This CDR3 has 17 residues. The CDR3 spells CASSYPAGTGFWETQYF. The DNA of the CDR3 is TGTGCCAGCAGTTACCCGGCCGGGACAGGGTTTTGGGAGACCCAGTACTTC.

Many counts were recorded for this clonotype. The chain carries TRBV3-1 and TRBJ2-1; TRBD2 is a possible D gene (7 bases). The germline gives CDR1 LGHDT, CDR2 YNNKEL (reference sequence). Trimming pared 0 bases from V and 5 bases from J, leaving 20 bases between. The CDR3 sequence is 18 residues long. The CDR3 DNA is TGTGCCAGCAGCCAAGATCCTGGGGGCGGGAGTACTGACAATGAGCAGTTCTTC. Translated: CASSQDPGGGSTDNEQFF.

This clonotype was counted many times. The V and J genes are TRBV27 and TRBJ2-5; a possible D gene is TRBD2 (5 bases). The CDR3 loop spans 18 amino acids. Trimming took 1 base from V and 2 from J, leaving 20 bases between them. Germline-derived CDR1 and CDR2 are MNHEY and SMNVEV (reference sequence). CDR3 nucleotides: TGTGCCAGCAGTTTATTCTGGGGAAATCCGGGAAAACAAGAGACCCAGTACTTC. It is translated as CASSLFWGNPGKQETQYF.

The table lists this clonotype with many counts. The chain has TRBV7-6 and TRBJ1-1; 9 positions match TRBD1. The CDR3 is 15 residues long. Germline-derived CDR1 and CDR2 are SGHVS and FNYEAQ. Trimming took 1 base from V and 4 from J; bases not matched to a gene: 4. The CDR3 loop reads CASSLDGTGSTEAFF. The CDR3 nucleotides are TGTGCCAGCAGCTTAGACGGGACAGGGAGCACTGAAGCTTTCTTT.

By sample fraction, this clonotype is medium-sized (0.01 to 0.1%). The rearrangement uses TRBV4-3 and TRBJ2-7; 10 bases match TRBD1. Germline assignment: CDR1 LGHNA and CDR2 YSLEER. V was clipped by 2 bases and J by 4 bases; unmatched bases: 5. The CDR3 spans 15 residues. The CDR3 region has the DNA TGCGCCAGCAGCCAACTGGACAGGGGGTCGTACGAGCAGTACTTC. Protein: CASSQLDRGSYEQYF.

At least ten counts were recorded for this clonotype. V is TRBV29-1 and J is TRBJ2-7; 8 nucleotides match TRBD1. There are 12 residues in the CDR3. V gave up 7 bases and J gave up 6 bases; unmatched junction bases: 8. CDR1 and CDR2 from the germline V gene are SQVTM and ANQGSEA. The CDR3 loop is CSARGHQGEQYF. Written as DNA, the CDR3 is TGCAGCGCCAGGGGGCATCAGGGCGAGCAGTACTTC.

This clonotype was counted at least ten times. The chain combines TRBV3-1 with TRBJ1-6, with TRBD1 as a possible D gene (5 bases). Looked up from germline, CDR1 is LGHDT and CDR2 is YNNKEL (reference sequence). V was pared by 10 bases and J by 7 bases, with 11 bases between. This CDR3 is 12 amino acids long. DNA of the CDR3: TGTGCCACGGAGGGGAGAAATTCACCCCTCCACTTT. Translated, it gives CATEGRNSPLHF.

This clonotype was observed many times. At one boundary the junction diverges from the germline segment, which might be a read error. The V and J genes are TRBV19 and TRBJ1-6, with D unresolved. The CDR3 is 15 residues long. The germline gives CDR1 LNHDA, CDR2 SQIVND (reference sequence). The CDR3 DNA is TGTGCCAGTAGTCCCCCGACGGTCCCGGATTCGCCCCTCCACTTT. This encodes CASSPPTVPDSPLHF.

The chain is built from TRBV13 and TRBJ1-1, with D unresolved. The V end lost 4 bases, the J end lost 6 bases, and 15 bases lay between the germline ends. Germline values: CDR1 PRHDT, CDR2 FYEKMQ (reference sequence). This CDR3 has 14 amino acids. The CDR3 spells CASSSRARFPEAFF. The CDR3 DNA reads TGTGCCAGCAGCTCTAGAGCCAGGTTCCCTGAAGCTTTCTTT.

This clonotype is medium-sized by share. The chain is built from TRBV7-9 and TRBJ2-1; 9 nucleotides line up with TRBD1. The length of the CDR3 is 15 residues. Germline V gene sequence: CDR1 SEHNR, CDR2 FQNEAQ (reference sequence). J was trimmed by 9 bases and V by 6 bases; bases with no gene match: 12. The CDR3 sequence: CASSSGTGSPGEQFF. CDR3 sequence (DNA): TGTGCCAGCAGTTCCGGGACAGGGTCACCGGGTGAGCAGTTCTTC.

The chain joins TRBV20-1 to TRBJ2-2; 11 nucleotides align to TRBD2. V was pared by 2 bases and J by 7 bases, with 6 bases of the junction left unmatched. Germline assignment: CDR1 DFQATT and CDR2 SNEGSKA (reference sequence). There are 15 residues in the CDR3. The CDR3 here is CSARTSGSLGGELFF. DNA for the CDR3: TGCAGTGCTAGAACTAGCGGGAGTCTCGGCGGGGAGCTGTTTTTT.

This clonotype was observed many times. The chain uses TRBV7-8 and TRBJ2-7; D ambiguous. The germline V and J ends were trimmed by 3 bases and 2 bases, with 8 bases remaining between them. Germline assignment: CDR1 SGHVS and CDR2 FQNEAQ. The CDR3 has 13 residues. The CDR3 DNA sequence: TGTGCCAGCAGCTTGGGCCGAACCTACGAGCAGTACTTC. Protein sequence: CASSLGRTYEQYF.

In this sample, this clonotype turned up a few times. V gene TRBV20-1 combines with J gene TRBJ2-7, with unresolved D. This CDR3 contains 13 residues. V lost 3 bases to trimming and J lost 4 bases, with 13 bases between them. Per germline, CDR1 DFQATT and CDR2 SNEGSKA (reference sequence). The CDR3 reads CSARGGSQYEQYF. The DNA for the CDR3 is TGCAGTGCTAGGGGCGGCTCCCAGTACGAGCAGTACTTC.

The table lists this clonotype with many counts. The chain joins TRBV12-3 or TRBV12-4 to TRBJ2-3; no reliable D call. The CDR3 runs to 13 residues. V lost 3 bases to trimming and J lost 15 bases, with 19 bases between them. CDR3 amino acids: CASSFLQSETQYF. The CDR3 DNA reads TGTGCCAGCAGTTTCCTCCAAAGCGAAACCCAATATTTT.

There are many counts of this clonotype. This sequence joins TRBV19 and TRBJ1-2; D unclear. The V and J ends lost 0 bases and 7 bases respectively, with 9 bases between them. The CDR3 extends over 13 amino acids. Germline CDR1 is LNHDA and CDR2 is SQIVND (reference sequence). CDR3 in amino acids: CASSIDVQFGYTF. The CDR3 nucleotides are TGTGCCAGTAGTATAGACGTACAGTTTGGCTACACCTTC.

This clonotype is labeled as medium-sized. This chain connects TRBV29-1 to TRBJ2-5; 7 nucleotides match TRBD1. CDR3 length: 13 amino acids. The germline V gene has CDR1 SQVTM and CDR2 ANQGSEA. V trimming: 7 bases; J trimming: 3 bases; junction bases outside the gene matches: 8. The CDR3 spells CSAPTGLKETQYF. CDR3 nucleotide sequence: TGCAGCGCCCCGACAGGGCTGAAAGAGACCCAGTACTTC.

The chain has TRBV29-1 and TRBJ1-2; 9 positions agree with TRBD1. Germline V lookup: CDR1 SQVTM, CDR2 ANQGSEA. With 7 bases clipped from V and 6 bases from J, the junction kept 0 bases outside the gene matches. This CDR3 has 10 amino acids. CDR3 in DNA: TGCAGCGGGACAGGGGATGGCTACACCTTC. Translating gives CSGTGDGYTF.

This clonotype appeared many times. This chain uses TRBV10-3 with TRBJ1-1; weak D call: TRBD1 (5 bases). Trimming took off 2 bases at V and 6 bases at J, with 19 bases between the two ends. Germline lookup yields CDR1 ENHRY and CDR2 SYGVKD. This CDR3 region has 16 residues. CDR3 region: CAISENNRLEGSEAFF. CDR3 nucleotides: TGTGCCATCAGTGAGAATAACAGGCTCGAGGGGTCTGAAGCTTTCTTT.

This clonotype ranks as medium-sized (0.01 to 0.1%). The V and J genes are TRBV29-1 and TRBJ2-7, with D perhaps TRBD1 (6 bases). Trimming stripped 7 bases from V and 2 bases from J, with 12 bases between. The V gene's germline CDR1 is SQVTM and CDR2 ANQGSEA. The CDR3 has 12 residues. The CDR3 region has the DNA TGCAGCGCTAGGGACAACCCCTACGAGCAGTACTTC. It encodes CSARDNPYEQYF.

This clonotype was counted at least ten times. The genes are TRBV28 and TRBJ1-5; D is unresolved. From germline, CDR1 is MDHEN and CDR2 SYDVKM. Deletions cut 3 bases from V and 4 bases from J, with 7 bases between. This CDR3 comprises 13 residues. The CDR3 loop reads CASSLPENQPQHF. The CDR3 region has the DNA TGTGCCAGCAGTTTGCCGGAGAATCAGCCCCAGCATTTT.

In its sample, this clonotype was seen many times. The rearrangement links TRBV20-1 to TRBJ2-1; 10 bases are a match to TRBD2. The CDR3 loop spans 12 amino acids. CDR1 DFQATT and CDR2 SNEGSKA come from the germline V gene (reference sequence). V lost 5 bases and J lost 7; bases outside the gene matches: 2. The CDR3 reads CSAEREGNEQFF. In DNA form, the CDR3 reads TGCAGTGCTGAGCGGGAGGGAAATGAGCAGTTCTTC.

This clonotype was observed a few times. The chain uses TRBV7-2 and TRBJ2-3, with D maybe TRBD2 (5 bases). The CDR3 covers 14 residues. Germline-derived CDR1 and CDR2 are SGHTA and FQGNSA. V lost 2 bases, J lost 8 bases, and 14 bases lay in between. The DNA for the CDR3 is TGTGCCAGCAGCTTAAAACTAGGAAAGGTTACGCAGTATTTT. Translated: CASSLKLGKVTQYF.

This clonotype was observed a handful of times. The CDR3 reads CASSQTGTDTQYF. CDR3 DNA: TGTGCCAGTAGTCAAACAGGGACGGATACGCAGTATTTT. The chain links TRBV19 to TRBJ2-3, with D possibly TRBD1 on 6 matching bases. This CDR3 comprises 13 residues. CDR1 and CDR2 from the germline V gene are LNHDA and SQIVND (reference sequence). V was trimmed by 5 bases and J by 6 bases, leaving 12 bases between them.

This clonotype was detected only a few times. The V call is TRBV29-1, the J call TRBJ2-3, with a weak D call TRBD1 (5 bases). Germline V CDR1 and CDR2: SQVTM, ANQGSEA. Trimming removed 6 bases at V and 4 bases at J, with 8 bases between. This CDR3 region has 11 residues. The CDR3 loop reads CSVGAADTQYF. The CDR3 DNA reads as TGCAGCGTAGGGGCTGCAGATACGCAGTATTTT.

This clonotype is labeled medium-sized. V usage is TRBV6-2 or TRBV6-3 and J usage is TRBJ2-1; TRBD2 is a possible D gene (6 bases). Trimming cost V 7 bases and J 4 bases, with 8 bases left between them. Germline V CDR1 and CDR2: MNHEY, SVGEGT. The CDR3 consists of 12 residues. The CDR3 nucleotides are TGTGCCAGCAATCGGGGGTACAATGAGCAGTTCTTC. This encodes CASNRGYNEQFF.

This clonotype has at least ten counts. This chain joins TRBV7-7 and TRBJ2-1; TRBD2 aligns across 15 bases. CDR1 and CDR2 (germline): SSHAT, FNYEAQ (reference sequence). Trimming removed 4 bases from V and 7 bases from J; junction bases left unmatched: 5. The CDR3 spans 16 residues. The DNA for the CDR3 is TGTGCCAGCAGCTCCGGACTAGCGGGGGGGTGGAATGAGCAGTTCTTC. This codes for CASSSGLAGGWNEQFF. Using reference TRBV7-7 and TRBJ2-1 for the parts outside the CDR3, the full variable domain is GAGVSQSPRYKVTKRGQDVTLRCDPISSHATLYWYQQALGQGPEFLTYFNYEAQPDKSGLPSDRFSAERPEGSISTLTIQRTEQRDSAMYRCASSSGLAGGWNEQFFGPGTRLTVL.

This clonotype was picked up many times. As DNA, the CDR3 is TGTGCCAGCAGCCAAGATGTAGGGTTTCGGAACGAGCAGTACTTC. Translation gives CASSQDVGFRNEQYF. The genes are TRBV4-2 and TRBJ2-7; D gene uncertain. The V end lost 0 bases, the J end lost 5 bases, and 14 bases lay between the germline ends. The CDR3 sequence is 15 residues long. Germline CDR1 is LGHNA and CDR2 is YNFKEQ.